This record covers a single T cell receptor (beta chain). This clonotype was found a few times. Its antigen is not yet known. The input lacks base qualities; no much larger clone sits a single base away. This sample was included in a study of response to subunit inactivated influenza vaccine (dated by TCRdb to 2016 to 2019). Study-level background: Deep quantitative T cell receptor repertoire profiling was used in the study to track responses to a trivalent subunit inactivated influenza vaccine. Results the study describes overall, beyond this receptor: It was suggested by the authors that each seasonal influenza vaccination may recruit only a limited number of new T cells.

The receptor library was made with RT-PCR. The sample was run on an Illumina HiSeq 2500. TCRdb ran its own pipeline on the public reads, namely fastp trimming at Q25 and MiXCR clone calling, and kept in-frame beta chains. Entries that share a CDR3 protein sequence are merged under the most common genes and DNA. A total of about 780,000 distinct CDR3 sequences appear in this sample, approximately 17% of them only once. The top ten clonotypes cover around 9.9% of the sample. Relative to germline, V is missing 5 bases and J is missing 2 bases, with 10 bases of the junction outside any gene match. The CDR3 covers 18 residues, taking in both the cysteine and the phenylalanine. Solely the CDR3 DNA is kept, with 54 bases framed from the first base. CDR1 is given as SGHAT and CDR2 as FQDESV, both from the germline V gene (reference sequence).

The rearranged segments are TRBV11-1 and TRBJ2-3; 13 central bases correspond to TRBD2. This material consisted of PBMCs from blood, taken 4 to 6 days after vaccination. The TCR comes from a man in his fifties or sixties who received an inactivated influenza vaccine. Donor details come from another sample of the same person, matched by shared clones. DNA sequence: TGTGCCAGCAGCCTCCCCTTGGGGACTAGCGGGGACACAGATACGCAGTATTTT. Its translation is CASSLPLGTSGDTDTQYF.